These 11 T cell receptor beta chains originate from one sample sequenced in a study of blood T cell repertoires in COVID-19. Clones were read by immunoSEQ multiplex PCR, and TCRdb kept only the in-frame ones, dropping some. This table has around 100,000 clones, approximately 86% appearing once. The sample comprised peripheral blood. All receptors derive from a human donor in a cohort sampled during active COVID-19.

This clone was counted a single time. V usage is TRBV19 and J usage is TRBJ2-3, with D possibly TRBD1 on 6 matching bases. V gave up 4 bases and J gave up 6 bases, with 11 bases separating them. The CDR3 has 13 amino acids. Germline V gene data show CDR1 as LNHDA and CDR2 as SQIVND (reference sequence). CDR3 sequence reads: CASSSTRGDTQYF. The DNA for the CDR3 is TGTGCCAGTAGTAGTACGAGGGGGGATACGCAGTATTTT.

The chain uses TRBV5-1 and TRBJ2-3, with D maybe TRBD2 (6 bases). Trimming cost V 0 bases and J 2 bases, with 13 bases left between them. The germline gives CDR1 SGHRS, CDR2 YFSETQ. The CDR3 has 16 residues. The CDR3 region has the DNA TGCGCCAGCAGCTTGGCCGCGCGGGGAGACACAGATACGCAGTATTTT. It specifies CASSLAARGDTDTQYF.

The genes are TRBV7-2 and TRBJ2-5, with D maybe TRBD1 (7 bases). Trimming cost V 3 bases and J 1 base, with 12 bases left between them. Germline V gene sequence: CDR1 SGHTA, CDR2 FQGNSA. This CDR3 region has 15 residues. The CDR3: CASSFGGQSQETQYF. The CDR3 DNA reads as TGTGCCAGCAGCTTCGGGGGACAGTCCCAAGAGACCCAGTACTTC. Together with reference TRBV7-2 and TRBJ2-5, the CDR3 gives the full variable domain: GAGVSQSPSNKVTEKGKDVELRCDPISGHTALYWYRQSLGQGLEFLIYFQGNSAPDKSGLPSDRFSAERTGGSVSTLTIQRTQQEDSAVYLCASSFGGQSQETQYFGPGTRLLVL.

V gene TRBV19 combines with J gene TRBJ2-1; 12 nucleotides match TRBD2. The CDR3 consists of 16 residues. After removal of 3 bases from V and 5 bases from J, the junction contained 5 bases not matched to a gene. In germline, CDR1 is LNHDA, CDR2 SQIVND (reference sequence). The CDR3 sequence: CASSMTSGRINNEQFF. CDR3 nucleotide sequence: TGTGCCAGTAGTATGACTAGCGGGAGAATCAACAATGAGCAGTTCTTC.

The chain couples TRBV5-1 to TRBJ1-6; 9 bases are a match to TRBD1. From germline, CDR1 is SGHRS and CDR2 YFSETQ. V shed 3 bases, J shed 6 bases, and the junction held 1 base outside the gene matches. There are 14 residues in the CDR3. The DNA of the CDR3 is TGCGCCAGCAGCTCACAGGGGGCTAATTCACCCCTCCACTTT. Protein: CASSSQGANSPLHF.

The rearrangement joins TRBV28 to TRBJ2-7; tentatively, D is TRBD2 (6 bases). V lost 2 bases, J lost 2 bases, and 13 bases lay in between. The CDR3 contains 15 residues. Per germline, CDR1 MDHEN and CDR2 SYDVKM. CDR3: CASSLSAGIPYEQYF. CDR3 bases: TGTGCCAGCAGTTTAAGCGCGGGGATACCCTACGAGCAGTACTTC.

This clone turned up a few times. The rearrangement links TRBV6-6 to TRBJ1-2, with a possible D match to TRBD1 (6 bases). V lost 6 bases to trimming and J lost 4 bases, with 12 bases between them. Germline assignment: CDR1 MNHNY and CDR2 SVGAGI (reference sequence). The CDR3 spans 13 residues. The CDR3 bases are TGTGCCAGCAGCTCCGGACAGATCTATGGCTACACCTTC. It specifies CASSSGQIYGYTF.

The V call is TRBV5-1, the J call TRBJ2-2, with TRBD2 identical over 14 bases. CDR1 is SGHRS and CDR2 is YFSETQ in the germline V gene. With 4 bases clipped from V and 7 bases from J, the junction kept 9 bases outside the gene matches. This CDR3 region has 17 residues. The DNA for the CDR3 is TGCGCCAGCAGCCTCGGACTAGCGGGAGGAGATAGCGGGGAGCTGTTTTTT. Protein: CASSLGLAGGDSGELFF. Using reference TRBV5-1 and TRBJ2-2 for the parts outside the CDR3, the full variable domain is KAGVTQTPRYLIKTRGQQVTLSCSPISGHRSVSWYQQTPGQGLQFLFEYFSETQRNKGNFPGRFSGRQFSNSRSEMNVSTLELGDSALYLCASSLGLAGGDSGELFFGEGSRLTVL.

This clone was counted a single time. The chain uses TRBV28 and TRBJ2-4; 11 bases are shared with TRBD2. The trim removed 5 bases at V and 1 base at J, leaving 7 bases unmatched. Germline V gene lookup returns CDR1 MDHEN and CDR2 SYDVKM. The CDR3 loop spans 17 amino acids. CDR3 sequence: CASSRFSGGVAKNIQYF. CDR3 DNA sequence: TGTGCCAGCAGTAGGTTTAGCGGGGGGGTGGCCAAAAACATTCAGTACTTC.

This rearrangement joins TRBV29-1 to TRBJ1-2; 7 nucleotides match TRBD1. Germline CDR1 and CDR2: SQVTM and ANQGSEA. V trimming: 4 bases; J trimming: 0 bases; junction bases outside the gene matches: 5. The CDR3 length is 14 residues. The CDR3 nucleotides are TGCAGCGTTGTCGACAGGGAGGCTAACTATGGCTACACCTTC. Protein sequence: CSVVDREANYGYTF.

The rearrangement joins TRBV7-2 to TRBJ2-7, with D possibly matching TRBD2 (6 bases). The CDR3 spans 14 residues. Looked up from germline, CDR1 is SGHTA and CDR2 is FQGNSA. The germline V and J ends were trimmed by 2 bases and 3 bases, with 11 bases remaining between them. The CDR3 DNA follows: TGTGCCAGCAGCTTACATCGGGGAGGCTACGAGCAGTACTTC. Translated, it gives CASSLHRGGYEQYF.